This T cell receptor (beta chain) was sequenced during a study of cytomegalovirus exposure and HLA in healthy donors. The wider study: Membership in the Caucasian-associated ancestry cluster was found for around 81% of roughly 400 genotyped donors. Study results and limitations: A later analysis showed HLA-associated TCR beta chains outstripping equally common others in clonal expansion. Later analysis identified a missense DCLRE1C variant that was linked to TCR beta V- and J-gene trimming. Altogether, 150 to 200 TCR beta chains were recorded as cytomegalovirus-associated.

Trimming shortened V by 1 base and J by 3 bases, and 10 bases separated the two germline ends. Germline CDR1 is LGHNA and CDR2 is YSLEER. The CDR3 covers 14 residues. Primers included in the PCR were 60 Vbeta and 13 Jbeta primers. TCRdb's table, derived via immunoSEQ multiplex PCR, lists solely in-frame clones and lacks some. The sample holds about 120,000 clones, more than 60% seen once. A remark on this clone: Its antigen is as yet unknown.

This TCR came from a woman between 50 and 59 years old in good health and CMV-seropositive. The sample consisted of PBMCs. The chain is built from TRBV4-3 and TRBJ2-7, with D possibly matching TRBD1 (7 bases). Here the CDR3 reads CASSQVQGGYEQYF. In DNA, the CDR3 is TGCGCCAGCAGCCAAGTTCAGGGGGGCTACGAGCAGTACTTC.